This TCR beta chain derives from a study of T cells in Graves' hyperthyroidism and ophthalmopathy. Trimming stripped 6 bases from V and 5 bases from J, with 21 bases between. The CDR3 is 16 residues long. Per the germline V gene, CDR1 is SGHRS and CDR2 is YFSETQ. Amplified regions were TCR beta CDR3 sequences from RNA transcripts. HTBI primers were employed in a first-round RT-PCR of the TCR CDR3. TCRdb recomputed calls from the multiplex PCR reads with MiXCR, one row per CDR3 protein. The sample consists of a few hundred thousand distinct CDR3 sequences, about 15% of them appearing once. In this sample, this clonotype turned up many times.

Specimen: blood. This clonotype was obtained from a woman aged 25 to 45 with Graves' hyperthyroidism. The gene calls are TRBV5-1 and TRBJ2-1, with D maybe TRBD2 (5 bases). The CDR3 coding sequence is TGCGCCAGCACAGCCCCTATCGGGGTCCGGGACAATGAGCAGTTCTTC. This encodes CASTAPIGVRDNEQFF.